A single sample gave rise to the 16 T cell receptor beta chains below, sequenced in a study of blood T cell repertoires in COVID-19. Data came from immunoSEQ multiplex PCR; TCRdb stores just in-frame clones and leaves some out. This repertoire shows around 97,000 clones, around 88% found once; its top ten account for about 3%. Material for sequencing was peripheral blood. Receptors were obtained from a human donor in a cohort sampled during active COVID-19.

The rearrangement uses TRBV28 and TRBJ1-2; D remains ambiguous. Trimming removed 11 bases at V and 4 bases at J, with 14 bases between. Germline V CDR1 and CDR2: MDHEN, SYDVKM. The CDR3 runs to 12 residues. CDR3 sequence reads: CAGRGGIYGYTF. The CDR3 nucleotides are TGTGCCGGACGTGGAGGGATCTATGGCTACACCTTC.

The chain carries TRBV9 and TRBJ2-5, with 10 bases lining up with TRBD2. With 3 bases clipped from V and 5 bases from J, the junction kept 7 bases outside the gene matches. Germline V lookup: CDR1 SGDLS, CDR2 YYNGEE. The CDR3 spans 15 residues. CDR3 loop: CASSGRSSGSETQYF. CDR3 DNA sequence: TGTGCCAGCAGCGGGAGGTCTAGCGGGAGTGAGACCCAGTACTTC.

The chain's CDR3 is CASSGQTYEQYF. The CDR3 DNA follows: TGTGCCAGTAGCGGACAGACCTACGAGCAGTACTTC. V usage is TRBV19 and J usage is TRBJ2-7; possible D gene TRBD1, 6 bases. The CDR3 loop spans 12 amino acids. The V gene lost 6 bases and the J gene lost 2 bases, with 8 bases spanning the gap. Germline V gene sequence: CDR1 LNHDA, CDR2 SQIVND (reference sequence).

The chain couples TRBV21-1 to TRBJ2-1; the table's D call TRBD2 went unverified against the DNA. TRBV21-1 is classified as a pseudogene. The CDR3 loop spans 18 amino acids. The CDR3 loop is CASSKGTSGRPSYNEQFF. CDR3 nucleotide sequence: TGTGCCAGCAGCAAAGGGACTAGCGGGAGGCCTTCCTACAATGAGCAGTTCTTC.

This clone was seen only once. This sequence joins TRBV23-1 and TRBJ1-1, with unresolved D. TRBV23-1 is an ORF, with its function uncertain. Trimming stripped 3 bases from V and 3 bases from J, with 17 bases between. The CDR3 sequence is 16 residues long. In nucleotides, the CDR3 is TGCGCCAGCAGTCAGGAACCCCACAAGGGAGACACTGAAGCTTTCTTT. Translating gives CASSQEPHKGDTEAFF.

This rearrangement joins TRBV9 to TRBJ2-1, with D unresolved. Germline V gene lookup returns CDR1 SGDLS and CDR2 YYNGEE. This CDR3 has 14 amino acids. V was pared by 4 bases and J by 7 bases, with 15 bases between. CDR3 bases: TGTGCCAGCAGCCCCCCCCGGTCTTTGAATGAGCAGTTCTTC. Residues: CASSPPRSLNEQFF.

This chain connects TRBV7-9 to TRBJ1-2, with 7 bases lining up with TRBD1. CDR3 size: 16 residues. V shed 0 bases, J shed 4 bases, and the junction held 8 bases outside the gene matches. The germline CDR1 and CDR2 sequences are SEHNR and FQNEAQ (reference sequence). In DNA, the CDR3 is TGTGCCAGCAGCTTAGCTGGACAGGAACGTCTCTATGGCTACACCTTC. Translated, it gives CASSLAGQERLYGYTF. The variable domain in full, with the rest retrieved from reference TRBV7-9 and TRBJ1-2, is DTGVSQNPRHKITKRGQNVTFRCDPISEHNRLYWYRQTLGQGPEFLTYFQNEAQLEKSRLLSDRFSAERPKGSFSTLEIQRTEQGDSAMYLCASSLAGQERLYGYTFGSGTRLTVV.

This clone was observed a few times. The chain recombines TRBV11-2 with TRBJ1-2, with D perhaps TRBD1 (6 bases). V lost 7 bases to trimming and J lost 5 bases, with 17 bases between them. CDR1 is SGHAT and CDR2 is FQNNGV in the germline V gene. CDR3 length: 14 amino acids. CDR3 sequence reads: CASNETGIPYGYTF. The CDR3 DNA reads TGTGCCAGCAACGAGACAGGCATACCGTATGGCTACACCTTC.

This clone was observed a handful of times. The rearrangement joins TRBV6-2 or TRBV6-3 to TRBJ2-5, with TRBD2 identical over 10 bases. The CDR3 spans 16 residues. Looked up from germline, CDR1 is MNHEY and CDR2 is SVGEGT. V lost 5 bases and J lost 1; bases outside the gene matches: 7. The CDR3 region has the DNA TGTGCCAGCAGTAACTATGGGACTAGCGTCCAAGAGACCCAGTACTTC. It specifies CASSNYGTSVQETQYF.

The chain recombines TRBV18 with TRBJ1-5; D gene ambiguous. The CDR3 loop spans 13 amino acids. Trimming left V 6 bases short and J 4 bases short, with 10 bases between. Germline lookup yields CDR1 KGHSH and CDR2 LQKENI. CDR3 sequence: CASSSGKNQPQHF. The DNA of the CDR3 is TGTGCCAGCTCTTCCGGGAAGAATCAGCCCCAGCATTTT.

This chain links TRBV15 with TRBJ1-1, with TRBD1 matching over 7 bases. V lost 0 bases, J lost 8 bases, and 3 bases stayed unmatched. Germline CDR1 and CDR2: LNHNV and YYDKDF (reference sequence). CDR3 length: 13 amino acids. DNA for the CDR3: TGTGCCACCAGCAGAGAGACAGGGAGCGAAGCTTTCTTT. Protein sequence: CATSRETGSEAFF.

The chain employs TRBV4-2 and TRBJ2-7; 7 bases fit TRBD2. The J segment lost 3 bases and the V segment lost 4 bases, leaving 3 bases of the junction unmatched. The CDR3 length is 13 residues. Germline V gene lookup returns CDR1 LGHNA and CDR2 YNFKEQ. The CDR3 is CASSPSGDYEQYF. The DNA for the CDR3 is TGTGCCAGCAGCCCTAGCGGAGACTACGAGCAGTACTTC.

This clone is a singleton in its sample. V and J are TRBV7-2 and TRBJ1-6; D is uncertain. V was shortened by 5 bases and J by 13 bases, with 9 bases between the two germline ends. This CDR3 has 11 amino acids. Per the germline V gene, CDR1 is SGHTA and CDR2 is FQGNSA. This CDR3 reads CASSPAGPLHF. DNA for the CDR3: TGTGCCAGCAGCCCCGCCGGGCCCCTCCACTTT.

The V call is TRBV25-1, the J call TRBJ1-1; D is unclear. The germline V gene encodes CDR1 MGHDK and CDR2 SYGVNS. Trimming removed 2 bases from V and 2 bases from J, with 15 bases in between. CDR3 length: 16 residues. DNA for the CDR3: TGTGCCAGCAGTGAAGCCCCGGGGTATCTAAACACTGAAGCTTTCTTT. Its translation: CASSEAPGYLNTEAFF.

This chain connects TRBV6-2 or TRBV6-3 to TRBJ2-3; 12 nucleotides line up with TRBD2. The germline gives CDR1 MNHEY, CDR2 SVGEGT. V lost 2 bases and J lost 0; bases outside the gene matches: 3. CDR3 length: 17 amino acids. The CDR3 reads CASSYGLAGTSTDTQYF. The CDR3 nucleotides read TGTGCCAGCAGTTACGGACTAGCGGGAACTAGCACAGATACGCAGTATTTT.

The chain couples TRBV4-2 to TRBJ2-3, with 12 bases aligning to TRBD2. Losses at the gene ends were 0 bases for V and 6 bases for J; bases not matched to a gene: 4. CDR1 is LGHNA and CDR2 is YNFKEQ in the germline V gene. CDR3 length: 16 amino acids. CDR3 bases: TGTGCCAGCAGCCAAGAGGGGACTAGCGGGCCGGATACGCAGTATTTT. As protein: CASSQEGTSGPDTQYF.